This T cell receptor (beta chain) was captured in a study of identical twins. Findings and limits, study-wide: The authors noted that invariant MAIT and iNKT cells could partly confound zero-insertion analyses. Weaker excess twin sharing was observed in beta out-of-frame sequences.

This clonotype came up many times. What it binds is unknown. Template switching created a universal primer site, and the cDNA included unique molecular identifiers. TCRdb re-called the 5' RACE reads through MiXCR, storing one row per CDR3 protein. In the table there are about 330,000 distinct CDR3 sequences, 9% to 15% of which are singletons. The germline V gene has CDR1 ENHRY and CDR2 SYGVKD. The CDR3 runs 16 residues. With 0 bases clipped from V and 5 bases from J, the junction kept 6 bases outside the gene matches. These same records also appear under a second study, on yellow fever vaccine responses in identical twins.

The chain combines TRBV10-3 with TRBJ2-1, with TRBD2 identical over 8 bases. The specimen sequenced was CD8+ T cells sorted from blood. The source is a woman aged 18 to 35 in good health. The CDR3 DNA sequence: TGTGCCATCAGTGAGTCAACGGGAGGGCCTAACAATGAGCAGTTCTTC. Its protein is CAISESTGGPNNEQFF.